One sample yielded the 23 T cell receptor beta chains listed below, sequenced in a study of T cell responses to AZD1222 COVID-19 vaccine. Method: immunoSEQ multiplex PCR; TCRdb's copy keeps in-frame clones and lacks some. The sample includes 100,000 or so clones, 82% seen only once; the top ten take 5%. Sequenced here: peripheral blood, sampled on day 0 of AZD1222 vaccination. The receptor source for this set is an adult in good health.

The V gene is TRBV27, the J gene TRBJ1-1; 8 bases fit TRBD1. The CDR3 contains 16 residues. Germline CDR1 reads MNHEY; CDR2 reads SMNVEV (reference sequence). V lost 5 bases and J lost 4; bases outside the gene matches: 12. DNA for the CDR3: TGTGCCAGCAGTGTTAAAAGGACAGGGCGAGGCACTGAAGCTTTCTTT. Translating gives CASSVKRTGRGTEAFF.

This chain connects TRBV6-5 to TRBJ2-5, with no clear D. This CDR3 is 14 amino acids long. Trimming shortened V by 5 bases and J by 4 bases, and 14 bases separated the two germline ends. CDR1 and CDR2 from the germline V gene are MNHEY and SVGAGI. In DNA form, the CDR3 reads TGTGCCAGCAGTCGGACCCCCGGGCGAGAGACCCAGTACTTC. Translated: CASSRTPGRETQYF.

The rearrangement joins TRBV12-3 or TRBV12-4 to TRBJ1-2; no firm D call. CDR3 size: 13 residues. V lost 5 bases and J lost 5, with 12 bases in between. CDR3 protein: CASSHWVGYGYTF. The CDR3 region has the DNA TGTGCCAGCAGTCATTGGGTGGGGTATGGCTACACCTTC.

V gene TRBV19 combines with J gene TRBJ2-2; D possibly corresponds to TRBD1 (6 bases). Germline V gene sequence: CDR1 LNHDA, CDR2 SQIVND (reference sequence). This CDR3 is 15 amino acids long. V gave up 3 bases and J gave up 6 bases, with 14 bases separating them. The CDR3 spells CASSITPTGSGELFF. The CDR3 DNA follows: TGTGCCAGTAGTATTACCCCCACAGGGTCCGGGGAGCTGTTTTTT.

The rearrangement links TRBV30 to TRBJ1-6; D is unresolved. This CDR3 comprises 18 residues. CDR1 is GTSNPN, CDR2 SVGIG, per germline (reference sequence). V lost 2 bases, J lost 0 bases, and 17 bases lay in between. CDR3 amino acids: CAWSFGRAGSSYNSPLHF. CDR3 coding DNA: TGTGCCTGGAGTTTCGGAAGGGCGGGGAGCTCCTATAATTCACCCCTCCACTTT.

The CDR3 sequence: CATSDYGLSGGTEAFF. The CDR3 DNA sequence: TGTGCCACCAGTGATTATGGACTATCAGGGGGCACTGAAGCTTTCTTT. This chain links TRBV24-1 with TRBJ1-1; 7 positions agree with TRBD1. Germline assignment: CDR1 KGHDR and CDR2 SFDVKD. V lost 2 bases, J lost 4 bases, and 9 bases stayed unmatched. This CDR3 contains 16 residues.

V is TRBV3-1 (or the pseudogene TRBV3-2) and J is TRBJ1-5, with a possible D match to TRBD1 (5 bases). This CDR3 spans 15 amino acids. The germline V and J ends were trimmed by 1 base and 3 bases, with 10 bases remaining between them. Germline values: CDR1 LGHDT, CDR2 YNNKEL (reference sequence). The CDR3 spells CASSQGSGSNQPQHF. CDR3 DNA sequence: TGTGCCAGCAGCCAAGGTTCAGGGTCCAATCAGCCCCAGCATTTT.

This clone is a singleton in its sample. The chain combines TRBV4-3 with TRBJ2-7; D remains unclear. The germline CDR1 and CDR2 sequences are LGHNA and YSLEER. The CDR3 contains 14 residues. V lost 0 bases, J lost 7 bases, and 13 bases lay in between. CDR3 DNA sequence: TGCGCCAGCAGCCAAGATCGGTCGTTTGGGGAGCAGTACTTC. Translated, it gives CASSQDRSFGEQYF.

The CDR3 DNA reads TGTGCCAGCTCACGTGGCGGGGGGACCTCCGAGCAGTACTTC. Residues: CASSRGGGTSEQYF. V and J are TRBV18 and TRBJ2-7; 8 bases align to TRBD2. Germline assignment: CDR1 KGHSH and CDR2 LQKENI. J gave up 6 bases and V 4 bases, and 8 bases lay outside the gene matches. The CDR3 runs 14 residues.

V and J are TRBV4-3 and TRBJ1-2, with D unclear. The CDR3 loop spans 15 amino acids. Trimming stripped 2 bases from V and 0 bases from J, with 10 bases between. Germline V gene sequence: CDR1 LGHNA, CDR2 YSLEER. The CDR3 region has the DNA TGCGCCAGCAGCCAATTTATTCAGGCTAACTATGGCTACACCTTC. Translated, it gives CASSQFIQANYGYTF.

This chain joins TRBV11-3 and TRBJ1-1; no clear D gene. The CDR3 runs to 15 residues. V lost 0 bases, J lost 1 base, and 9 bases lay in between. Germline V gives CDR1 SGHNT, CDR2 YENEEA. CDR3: CASSLDGSGNTEAFF. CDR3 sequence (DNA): TGTGCCAGCAGCTTAGATGGTAGTGGGAACACTGAAGCTTTCTTT.

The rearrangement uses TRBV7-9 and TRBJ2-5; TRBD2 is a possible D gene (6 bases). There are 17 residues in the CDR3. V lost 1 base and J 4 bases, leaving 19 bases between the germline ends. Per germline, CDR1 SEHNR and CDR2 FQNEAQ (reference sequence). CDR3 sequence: CASSLGSSGLLRETQYF. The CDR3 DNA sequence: TGTGCCAGCAGCTTAGGGTCGTCGGGACTGCTCCGAGAGACCCAGTACTTC.

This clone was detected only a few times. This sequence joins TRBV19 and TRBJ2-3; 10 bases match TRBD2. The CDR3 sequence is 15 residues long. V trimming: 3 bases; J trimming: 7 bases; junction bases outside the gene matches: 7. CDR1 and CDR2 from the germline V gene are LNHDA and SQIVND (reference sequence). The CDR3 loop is CASSMRAGGPNTQYF. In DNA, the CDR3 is TGTGCCAGTAGTATGCGAGCGGGGGGGCCGAATACGCAGTATTTT.

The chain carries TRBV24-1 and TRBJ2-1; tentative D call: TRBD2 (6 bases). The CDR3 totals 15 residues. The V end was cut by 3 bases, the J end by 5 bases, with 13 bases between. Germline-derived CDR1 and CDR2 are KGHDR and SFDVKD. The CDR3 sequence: CATSDPRLGDNEQFF. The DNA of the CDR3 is TGTGCCACCAGTGATCCCCGACTAGGAGACAATGAGCAGTTCTTC.

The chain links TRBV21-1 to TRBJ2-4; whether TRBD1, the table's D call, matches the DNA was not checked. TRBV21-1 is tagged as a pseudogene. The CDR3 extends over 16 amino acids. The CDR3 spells CASSIRDRDTENIQYF. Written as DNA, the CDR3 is TGTGCCAGCAGCATCCGGGACAGGGATACGGAAAACATTCAGTACTTC.

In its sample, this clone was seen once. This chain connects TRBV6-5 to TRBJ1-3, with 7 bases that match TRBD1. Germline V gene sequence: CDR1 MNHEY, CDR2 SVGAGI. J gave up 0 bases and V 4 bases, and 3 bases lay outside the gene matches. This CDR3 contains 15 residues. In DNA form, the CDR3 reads TGTGCCAGCAGTTCTACAGGGGTCTCTGGAAACACCATATATTTT. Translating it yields CASSSTGVSGNTIYF.

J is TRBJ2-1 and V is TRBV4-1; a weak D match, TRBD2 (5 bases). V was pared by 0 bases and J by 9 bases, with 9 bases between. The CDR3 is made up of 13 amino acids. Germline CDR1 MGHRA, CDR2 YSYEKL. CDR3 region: CASSQERESEQFF. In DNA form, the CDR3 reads TGCGCCAGCAGCCAAGAACGGGAAAGTGAGCAGTTCTTC.

CDR3 sequence reads: CASRDDRSTGELFF. In nucleotides, the CDR3 is TGTGCCAGCAGGGATGACAGGAGCACCGGGGAGCTGTTTTTT. This chain joins TRBV6-5 and TRBJ2-2, with a weak D call TRBD1 (6 bases). Per germline, CDR1 MNHEY and CDR2 SVGAGI. This CDR3 contains 14 residues. V gave up 6 bases and J gave up 4 bases, with 12 bases separating them.

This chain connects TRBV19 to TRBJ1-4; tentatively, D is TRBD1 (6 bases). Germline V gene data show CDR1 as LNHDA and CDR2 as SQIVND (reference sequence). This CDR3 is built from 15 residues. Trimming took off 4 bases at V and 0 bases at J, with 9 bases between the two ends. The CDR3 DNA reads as TGTGCCAGTAGTACCAGACAGGCAACTAATGAAAAACTGTTTTTT. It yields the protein CASSTRQATNEKLFF.

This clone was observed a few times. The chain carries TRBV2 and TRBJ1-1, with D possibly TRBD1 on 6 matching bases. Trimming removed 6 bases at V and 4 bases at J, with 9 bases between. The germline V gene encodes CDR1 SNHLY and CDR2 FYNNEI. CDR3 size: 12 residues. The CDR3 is CASRTGPTEAFF. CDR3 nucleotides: TGTGCCAGCAGGACAGGCCCCACTGAAGCTTTCTTT.

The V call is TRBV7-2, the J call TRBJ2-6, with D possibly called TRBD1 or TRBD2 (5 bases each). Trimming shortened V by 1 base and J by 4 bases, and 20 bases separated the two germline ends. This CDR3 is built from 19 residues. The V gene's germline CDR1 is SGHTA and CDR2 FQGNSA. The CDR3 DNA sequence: TGTGCCAGCAGCTTAGGGGGGTCCGGCGGCTCGGGAGGGGCCAACGTCCTGACTTTC. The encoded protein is CASSLGGSGGSGGANVLTF. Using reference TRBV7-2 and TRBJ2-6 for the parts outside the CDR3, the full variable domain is GAGVSQSPSNKVTEKGKDVELRCDPISGHTALYWYRQSLGQGLEFLIYFQGNSAPDKSGLPSDRFSAERTGGSVSTLTIQRTQQEDSAVYLCASSLGGSGGSGGANVLTFGAGSRLTVL.

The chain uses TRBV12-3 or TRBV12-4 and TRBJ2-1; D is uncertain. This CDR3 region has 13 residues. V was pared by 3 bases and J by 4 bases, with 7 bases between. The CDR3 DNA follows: TGTGCCAGCAGTTTGTACGTATACAATGAGCAGTTCTTC. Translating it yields CASSLYVYNEQFF.

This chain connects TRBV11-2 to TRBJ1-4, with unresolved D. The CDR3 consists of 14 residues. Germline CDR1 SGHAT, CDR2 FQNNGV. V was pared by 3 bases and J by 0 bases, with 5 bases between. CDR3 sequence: CASSFSPTNEKLFF. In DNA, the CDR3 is TGTGCCAGCAGCTTCAGTCCAACTAATGAAAAACTGTTTTTT.